The 5 T cell receptor beta chains below were found in one sample sequenced in a study of T cells in Graves' hyperthyroidism and ophthalmopathy (dated by TCRdb to between 2017 and 2020). Library generation was performed with multiplex PCR. The instrument was an Illumina HiSeq 2000. The TCR beta CDR3 regions were amplified from the RNA transcripts. The TCR CDR3 was subjected to a first round of RT-PCR using the HTBI primer set and the Qiagen OneStep RT-PCR kit. TCRdb passed the public sequencing reads through fastp at Q25 and MiXCR, retaining productive beta sequences. When rows share a CDR3 protein, they turn into one entry using the most common DNA and genes. Across this sample there are hundreds of thousands of distinct CDR3 sequences, with about an eighth seen only once. Of the sample, around 27% falls within the top ten clones. What was sequenced was blood. The receptors here all came from a man aged 50-59 years with Graves' ophthalmopathy.

To note about this clonotype: A junction boundary mismatches the germline segment, possibly from a read error. The chain joins TRBV5-5 to TRBJ2-5; weak D call: TRBD2 (6 bases). The CDR3 is 12 amino acids. Germline CDR1 and CDR2: SGHKS and YYEKEE (reference sequence). The CDR3 sequence is CASSYSGPPGDF. CDR3 sequence (DNA): TGTGCCAGCAGCTATTCCGGCCCTCCGGGGGACTTC.

Note on this clonotype: Just one base apart from a much larger clone, this may be a read error. This chain's CDR3 is CASRRTSGSTYEQCF. In DNA form, the CDR3 reads TGTGCCAGCAGACGGACTAGCGGGAGTACCTACGAGCAGTGCTTC. The chain employs TRBV6-1 and TRBJ2-7; 13 nucleotides align to TRBD2. There are 15 residues in the CDR3. Germline V gene lookup returns CDR1 MNHNS and CDR2 SASEGT.

This clonotype was picked up many times. The genes are TRBV11-1 and TRBJ2-5, with a tentative D call TRBD2 (5 bases). The CDR3 runs 13 residues. The V and J ends lost 4 bases and 4 bases respectively, with 10 bases between them. CDR1 is SGHAT and CDR2 is FQDESV in the germline V gene (reference sequence). The CDR3 DNA reads as TGTGCCAGCAGCTCCACTGGAGGAGAGACCCAGTACTTC. It yields the protein CASSSTGGETQYF.

This clonotype has more than one count but fewer than ten. V is TRBV7-9 and J is TRBJ2-1, with TRBD2 matching over 11 bases. The V segment lost 6 bases and the J segment 8 bases; nucleotides outside the gene matches: 6. Germline V gives CDR1 SEHNR, CDR2 FQNEAQ (reference sequence). The CDR3 covers 14 residues. The CDR3 DNA follows: TGTGCCAGCAGTTATACTAGCGGGAGCGATGAGCAGTTCTTC. The encoded protein is CASSYTSGSDEQFF.

This clonotype was observed at least ten times. The J gene is TRBJ2-5, the V gene TRBV6-6; D gene uncertain. CDR1 and CDR2 from the germline V gene are MNHNY and SVGAGI (reference sequence). The CDR3 is made up of 14 amino acids. Trimming took off 2 bases at V and 2 bases at J, with 9 bases between the two ends. CDR3: CASSYLAEQETQYF. Written as DNA, the CDR3 is TGTGCCAGCAGTTACCTGGCGGAACAAGAGACCCAGTACTTC.